Here is one T cell receptor beta chain with its context. Its target is unknown. These data come from a study of blood T cells in healthy people across ages. Study findings and constraints: Per million T cells, the diversity of TCR beta decreased roughly linearly as age advanced.

Through a sample-barcoded 5' primer and a J-beta primer mix, a second PCR was run for roughly 6 to 11 cycles. TCRdb itself ran the 5' RACE reads through MiXCR, one entry per CDR3 protein. The repertoire holds 500,000 to 550,000 distinct CDR3 sequences, with under 30% as singletons. Germline CDR1 reads SEHNR; CDR2 reads FQNEAQ (reference sequence). Trimming at V came to 5 bases and at J to 6 bases, leaving 13 bases not matched to a gene. This CDR3 is 17 amino acids long. These data also formed part of another study, on T cells of mothers and their children. That study adds: The output of TCR recombination is shaped by thymic selection similarly in related and unrelated pairs.

This receptor was obtained from a boy younger than 18 in good health. The chain carries TRBV7-9 and TRBJ2-1, with 10 bases identical to TRBD2. The specimen sequenced was blood. The CDR3 here is CASSVKAGGPLGNEQFF. DNA for the CDR3: TGTGCCAGCAGCGTCAAAGCGGGAGGGCCCCTCGGCAATGAGCAGTTCTTC.